This T cell receptor beta chain was recovered during a study of T-cell memory formation after mild COVID-19. Across the whole study: The TCR clusters were mostly specific to one donor.

The CDR3 has 16 amino acids. The germline gives CDR1 SEHNR, CDR2 FQNEAQ (reference sequence). V dropped 6 bases and J dropped 6; count of bases not matched to a gene: 10. Study-wide results and limits: Later expanders leaned CD4+, whereas clones that contracted between day 15 and 85 were balanced CD4/CD8.

A single record per CDR3 protein comes from TCRdb applying MiXCR to the 5' RACE reads. Of approximately 490,000 distinct CDR3 sequences in the sample, around 21% are singletons; the top ten hold roughly an eighth. Of note for this clonotype: What it binds is unknown.

V usage is TRBV7-9 and J usage is TRBJ2-1; TRBD2 agrees at 11 bases. This receptor was taken from an adult woman who had mild COVID-19 (a few samples of this study predate the infection). Cell type and time point are not known. The sample comprised PBMCs or a T cell subset sorted from them (not recorded which). The CDR3 loop is CASSLGLAGPTNEQFF. The CDR3 DNA is TGTGCCAGCAGTCTCGGACTAGCGGGCCCAACCAATGAGCAGTTCTTC. The complete variable domain, with remaining parts taken from reference TRBV7-9 and TRBJ2-1, reads DTGVSQNPRHKITKRGQNVTFRCDPISEHNRLYWYRQTLGQGPEFLTYFQNEAQLEKSRLLSDRFSAERPKGSFSTLEIQRTEQGDSAMYLCASSLGLAGPTNEQFFGPGTRLTVL.